The 29 T cell receptor beta chains presented below share a single source sample, sequenced in a study of Graves' ophthalmopathy and Graves' hyperthyroidism. From RNA, the CDR3 regions of TCR beta chains were amplified and sequenced. The first round was an RT-PCR with HTBI primers, and the second round was a multiplex PCR. MiXCR was run by TCRdb on the multiplex PCR reads, yielding one entry per CDR3 protein. Among 170,000 or so distinct CDR3 sequences listed, approximately 40% were seen once. The sample comprised peripheral blood. The receptors originated from a woman aged 40 to 55 with Graves' ophthalmopathy.

The chain links TRBV27 to TRBJ2-7; TRBD1 aligns across 11 bases. CDR1 MNHEY and CDR2 SMNVEV come from the germline V gene (reference sequence). The CDR3 is 15 amino acids. V gave up 1 base and J gave up 4 bases; unmatched junction bases: 3. The CDR3 coding sequence is TGTGCCAGCAGTTTATTCGGACAGGGGGCTTACGAGCAGTACTTC. It specifies CASSLFGQGAYEQYF.

In this sample, this clonotype turned up many times. The J gene is TRBJ2-2, the V gene TRBV28, with 8 bases that match TRBD2. The germline V gene has CDR1 MDHEN and CDR2 SYDVKM. J was trimmed by 0 bases and V by 7 bases; bases with no gene match: 7. The length of the CDR3 is 16 residues. The CDR3 DNA reads as TGTGCCAGCAACCCGACTAGCGCCACGAACACCGGGGAGCTGTTTTTT. Translation gives CASNPTSATNTGELFF.

The rearrangement joins TRBV6-1 to TRBJ1-1; perhaps TRBD1 as D (6 bases). Germline V CDR1 and CDR2: MNHNS, SASEGT. This CDR3 has 12 amino acids. V lost 7 bases and J 4 bases, leaving 10 bases between the germline ends. CDR3 in amino acids: CASIVGGTEAFF. CDR3 in DNA: TGTGCCAGCATCGTAGGGGGCACTGAAGCTTTCTTT.

The chain joins TRBV9 to TRBJ2-5; possibly TRBD1 or TRBD2 for D (7 bases each). Germline values: CDR1 SGDLS, CDR2 YYNGEE. V was shortened by 0 bases and J by 5 bases, with 14 bases between the two germline ends. This CDR3 spans 15 amino acids. CDR3 loop: CASSVGGAGQETQYF. CDR3 nucleotides: TGTGCCAGCAGCGTAGGGGGAGCGGGACAGGAGACCCAGTACTTC.

This clonotype has a count of ten or more. The rearrangement joins TRBV12-3 or TRBV12-4 to TRBJ1-4, with D unresolved. V shed 3 bases and J shed 8 bases, with 7 bases lying between them. This CDR3 has 12 amino acids. This CDR3 reads CASSFTGEKLFF. The CDR3 nucleotides read TGTGCCAGCAGTTTCACCGGGGAAAAACTGTTTTTT.

In this sample, this clonotype turned up many times. This chain joins TRBV6-1 and TRBJ1-5; no clear D gene. Germline lookup yields CDR1 MNHNS and CDR2 SASEGT. Trimming stripped 3 bases from V and 5 bases from J, with 8 bases between. CDR3 length equals 13 residues. For the CDR3, the DNA is TGTGCCAGCAGTGATTGGGTGGATCAGCCCCAGCATTTT. This encodes CASSDWVDQPQHF.

This clonotype was seen at least ten times. This chain joins TRBV7-2 and TRBJ2-7, with 7 bases identical to TRBD1. The CDR3 has 16 residues. Per the germline V gene, CDR1 is SGHTA and CDR2 is FQGNSA. After removal of 5 bases from V and 2 bases from J, the junction contained 12 bases not matched to a gene. CDR3 DNA: TGTGCCAGCAGCCGGACCTCCGGGACAGAAGCCTACGAGCAGTACTTC. It specifies CASSRTSGTEAYEQYF.

The chain is built from TRBV6-5 and TRBJ1-2; TRBD1 is a possible D gene (6 bases). Germline V lookup: CDR1 MNHEY, CDR2 SVGAGI. The CDR3 consists of 15 residues. With 6 bases removed from V and 5 bases from J, the gap between germline ends came to 19 bases. Written as DNA, the CDR3 is TGTGCCAGCAGCTTAGAACAGGGCCCCCTATATGGCTACACCTTC. This codes for CASSLEQGPLYGYTF.

The V gene is TRBV15, the J gene TRBJ2-4; possibly TRBD2 for D (6 bases). Per germline, CDR1 LNHNV and CDR2 YYDKDF (reference sequence). Trimming shortened V by 1 base and J by 7 bases, and 14 bases separated the two germline ends. This CDR3 has 15 residues. The CDR3 DNA is TGTGCCACCAGCAGAGTGGTTGGAGGGATCAACATTCAGTACTTC. It codes for CATSRVVGGINIQYF.

This clonotype was picked up many times. J is TRBJ1-2 and V is TRBV9; D remains unclear. Germline V gene sequence: CDR1 SGDLS, CDR2 YYNGEE. Trimming took off 4 bases at V and 8 bases at J, with 15 bases between the two ends. The CDR3 runs to 13 residues. This CDR3 is CASSPMGGVGYTF. As DNA, the CDR3 is TGTGCCAGCAGCCCTATGGGCGGTGTCGGCTACACCTTC.

The CDR3 sequence: CASSPSNSNQPQHF. CDR3 coding DNA: TGTGCCAGCAGTCCGTCAAATAGCAATCAGCCCCAGCATTTT. The chain uses TRBV6-1 and TRBJ1-5; no clear D. CDR1 is MNHNS, CDR2 SASEGT, per germline. The CDR3 has 14 amino acids. V lost 5 bases and J lost 0, with 8 bases in between.

This clonotype was picked up many times. This chain uses TRBV28 with TRBJ2-5; the match to TRBD2 covers 7 bases. The CDR3 consists of 14 residues. Unmatched junction bases numbered 5, after V lost 5 bases and J lost 2 bases. CDR1 and CDR2 from the germline V gene are MDHEN and SYDVKM. CDR3 sequence (DNA): TGTGCCAGCAGTCTTCCCGGGGGGCAAGAGACCCAGTACTTC. The encoded protein is CASSLPGGQETQYF.

There are many counts of this clonotype. This rearrangement joins TRBV6-1 to TRBJ1-1; D is perhaps TRBD1 (5 bases). The CDR3 contains 13 residues. Per germline, CDR1 MNHNS and CDR2 SASEGT. Trimming stripped 11 bases from V and 5 bases from J, with 18 bases between. In DNA, the CDR3 is TGTGCCGTAACCAAGAGACGGGGGACTGAAGCTTTCTTT. This encodes CAVTKRRGTEAFF.

Many counts were recorded for this clonotype. V gene TRBV12-3 or TRBV12-4 combines with J gene TRBJ1-2; D gene uncertain. With 8 bases removed from V and 2 bases from J, the gap between germline ends came to 9 bases. The CDR3 contains 12 residues. CDR3 protein: CASSGRNYGYTF. The DNA of the CDR3 is TGTGCCAGCTCAGGACGCAACTATGGCTACACCTTC.

There are many counts of this clonotype. The chain recombines TRBV5-1 with TRBJ2-2; 8 bases fit TRBD1. The CDR3 totals 16 residues. Germline assignment: CDR1 SGHRS and CDR2 YFSETQ. The junction had 4 bases not matched to a gene; V was cut back by 2 bases and J by 1 base. CDR3 protein: CASSFFGQGNTGELFF. The CDR3 bases are TGCGCCAGCAGCTTTTTCGGACAGGGGAACACCGGGGAGCTGTTTTTT. The complete variable domain, with remaining parts taken from reference TRBV5-1 and TRBJ2-2, reads KAGVTQTPRYLIKTRGQQVTLSCSPISGHRSVSWYQQTPGQGLQFLFEYFSETQRNKGNFPGRFSGRQFSNSRSEMNVSTLELGDSALYLCASSFFGQGNTGELFFGEGSRLTVL.

Only one count was recorded for this clonotype. This chain uses TRBV28 with TRBJ2-3; D is unresolved. Germline V gene lookup returns CDR1 MDHEN and CDR2 SYDVKM. The CDR3 is made up of 14 amino acids. Deletions cut 10 bases from V and 2 bases from J, with 16 bases between. The DNA of the CDR3 is TGTGCCACCAAAGGGCGGATCAACACAGATACGCAGTATTTT. Its protein product is CATKGRINTDTQYF.

This clonotype was detected many times. The chain carries TRBV5-1 and TRBJ2-2, with D maybe TRBD2 (6 bases). The CDR3 is made up of 15 amino acids. Germline CDR1 reads SGHRS; CDR2 reads YFSETQ. The ends were cut back, 5 bases at V and 4 bases at J, with 15 bases in the middle. The CDR3 nucleotides read TGCGCCAGCAGGCTCCCCGCGGGGACCACCGGGGAGCTGTTTTTT. It encodes CASRLPAGTTGELFF.

This clonotype was detected a few times. The CDR3 DNA sequence: TGTGCCAGCAGACCCGGGGGCGACACCGGGGAGCTGTTTTTT. Translation gives CASRPGGDTGELFF. This rearrangement joins TRBV12-3 or TRBV12-4 to TRBJ2-2; D may match TRBD1 or TRBD2 (6 bases each). The CDR3 has 14 amino acids. Trimming shortened V by 6 bases and J by 3 bases, and 11 bases separated the two germline ends.

This clonotype came up many times. The CDR3 sequence: CASSQVERSYYGYTF. Written as DNA, the CDR3 is TGCGCCAGCAGCCAAGTAGAGCGCAGTTACTATGGCTACACCTTC. The V call is TRBV4-1, the J call TRBJ1-2; the D is unclear. This CDR3 contains 15 residues. The germline V gene has CDR1 MGHRA and CDR2 YSYEKL. V gave up 1 base and J gave up 3 bases, with 12 bases separating them.

This clonotype showed up many times. This chain uses TRBV19 with TRBJ1-5; possibly TRBD1 for D (6 bases). The CDR3 length is 14 residues. CDR1 is LNHDA, CDR2 SQIVND, per germline (reference sequence). Trimming stripped 8 bases from V and 0 bases from J, with 11 bases between. The chain's CDR3 is CASGGPYSNQPQHF. The CDR3 bases are TGTGCCAGTGGGGGGCCGTATAGCAATCAGCCCCAGCATTTT.

This clonotype was observed at least ten times. The junction does not match germline at one end; this may be a read error. The chain recombines TRBV7-8 with TRBJ1-2, with D perhaps matching TRBD1 (5 bases). Germline V gene data show CDR1 as SGHVS and CDR2 as FQNEAQ. This CDR3 is 15 amino acids long. The CDR3 here is CVSSLAGVTGYGYTF. The CDR3, as DNA: TGTGTCAGCAGCTTAGCGGGGGTTACAGGCTATGGCTACACCTTC. Full variable domain (rest looked up from reference TRBV7-8 and TRBJ1-2): GAGVSQSPRYKVAKRGQDVALRCDPISGHVSLFWYQQALGQGPEFLTYFQNEAQLDKSGLPSDRFFAERPEGSVSTLKIQRTQQEDSAVYLCVSSLAGVTGYGYTFGSGTRLTVV.

This clonotype was counted at least ten times. The chain is built from TRBV19 and TRBJ2-5, with D perhaps TRBD1 (5 bases). V was trimmed by 7 bases and J by 4 bases, leaving 13 bases between them. The germline gives CDR1 LNHDA, CDR2 SQIVND (reference sequence). The CDR3 length is 13 residues. The DNA of the CDR3 is TGTGCCAGTACGACCGGACAAGGAGAGACCCAGTACTTC. This codes for CASTTGQGETQYF.

This clonotype came up many times. The chain has TRBV18 and TRBJ1-6; D is uncertain. This CDR3 contains 15 residues. CDR1 is KGHSH, CDR2 LQKENI, per germline. Trimming took 2 bases from V and 7 from J, leaving 12 bases between them. The CDR3 protein is CASSPARAGNSPLHF. The CDR3 DNA follows: TGTGCCAGCTCACCAGCACGGGCGGGAAATTCACCCCTCCACTTT.

This clonotype was counted a few times. The chain uses TRBV6-1 and TRBJ2-5; the match to TRBD2 covers 12 bases. Germline V gives CDR1 MNHNS, CDR2 SASEGT. This CDR3 region has 17 residues. The ends lost 6 bases at V and 4 bases at J; junction bases unmatched: 12. CDR3 DNA: TGTGCCAGCAGCCGAACCCCGCCGGGACTAGCGGGAGAGACCCAGTACTTC. Its protein product is CASSRTPPGLAGETQYF.

This clonotype was observed a handful of times. The V call is TRBV11-2, the J call TRBJ2-7; D is unclear. The CDR3 length is 14 residues. Trimming removed 5 bases from V and 6 bases from J, with 17 bases in between. Germline CDR1 is SGHAT and CDR2 is FQNNGV. DNA for the CDR3: TGTGCCAGCAGCCCCCACCTGACCGGCTCCGAGCAGTACTTC. Translating gives CASSPHLTGSEQYF. Together with reference TRBV11-2 and TRBJ2-7, the CDR3 gives the full variable domain: EAGVAQSPRYKIIEKRQSVAFWCNPISGHATLYWYQQILGQGPKLLIQFQNNGVVDDSQLPKDRFSAERLKGVDSTLKIQPAKLEDSAVYLCASSPHLTGSEQYFGPGTRLTVT.

This clonotype appeared many times. This rearrangement joins TRBV12-3 or TRBV12-4 to TRBJ1-1, with 10 bases matching TRBD1. The CDR3 sequence is 17 residues long. V lost 4 bases and J lost 0; bases outside the gene matches: 8. The CDR3 protein is CASSSRRQGAMNTEAFF. The CDR3 DNA reads as TGTGCCAGCAGTTCTAGGAGACAGGGGGCGATGAACACTGAAGCTTTCTTT.

This clonotype came up many times. V gene TRBV6-2 or TRBV6-3 combines with J gene TRBJ1-1; D remains unclear. Germline CDR1 MNHEY, CDR2 SVGEGT. The CDR3 totals 12 residues. The ends were cut back, 5 bases at V and 6 bases at J, with 10 bases in the middle. The DNA for the CDR3 is TGTGCCAGCAGTGGCCTGAGCGCTGAAGCTTTCTTT. The encoded protein is CASSGLSAEAFF.

The chain couples TRBV28 to TRBJ2-7, with D perhaps matching TRBD1 (5 bases). Germline V gene lookup returns CDR1 MDHEN and CDR2 SYDVKM. The CDR3 sequence is 15 residues long. Trimming stripped 1 base from V and 5 bases from J, with 15 bases between. The CDR3 sequence: CASSLYQGFRDEQYF. As DNA, the CDR3 is TGTGCCAGCAGTTTATATCAGGGTTTCCGCGACGAGCAGTACTTC.

The rearrangement uses TRBV6-2 or TRBV6-3 and TRBJ1-5, with 7 bases lining up with TRBD1. Germline CDR1 is MNHEY and CDR2 is SVGEGT. The CDR3 contains 15 residues. V shed 6 bases, J shed 1 base, and the junction held 6 bases outside the gene matches. The CDR3 loop reads CASSLQGRSNQPQHF. The CDR3 DNA is TGTGCCAGCAGCCTACAGGGGAGGAGCAATCAGCCCCAGCATTTT.